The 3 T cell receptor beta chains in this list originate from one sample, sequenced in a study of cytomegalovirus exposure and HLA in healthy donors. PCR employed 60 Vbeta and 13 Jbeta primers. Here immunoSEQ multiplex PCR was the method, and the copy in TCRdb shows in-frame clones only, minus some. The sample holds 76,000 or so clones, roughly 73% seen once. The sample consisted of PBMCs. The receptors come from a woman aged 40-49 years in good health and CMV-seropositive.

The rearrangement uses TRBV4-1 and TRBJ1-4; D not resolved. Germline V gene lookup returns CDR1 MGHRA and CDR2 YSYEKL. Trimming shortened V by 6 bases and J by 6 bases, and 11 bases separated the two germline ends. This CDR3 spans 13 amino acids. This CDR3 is CASSPGLYEKLFF. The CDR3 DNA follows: TGCGCCAGCAGTCCAGGCTTATATGAAAAACTGTTTTTT.

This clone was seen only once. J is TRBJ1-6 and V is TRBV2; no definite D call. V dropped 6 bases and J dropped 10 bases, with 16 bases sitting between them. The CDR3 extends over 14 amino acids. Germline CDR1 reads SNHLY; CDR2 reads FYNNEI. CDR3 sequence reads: CASRLRGSGSPLHF. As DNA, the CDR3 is TGTGCCAGCAGGTTACGGGGATCGGGGTCACCCCTCCACTTT. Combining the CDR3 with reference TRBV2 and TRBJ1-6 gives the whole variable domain EPEVTQTPSHQVTQMGQEVILRCVPISNHLYFYWYRQILGQKVEFLVSFYNNEISEKSEIFDDQFSVERPDGSNFTLKIRSTKLEDSAMYFCASRLRGSGSPLHFGNGTRLTVT.

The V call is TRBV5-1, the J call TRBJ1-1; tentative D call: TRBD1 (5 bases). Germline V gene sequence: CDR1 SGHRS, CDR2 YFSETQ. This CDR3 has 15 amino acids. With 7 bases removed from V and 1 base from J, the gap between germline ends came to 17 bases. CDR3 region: CASDKYGGTNTEAFF. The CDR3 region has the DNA TGCGCCAGCGATAAATACGGGGGAACGAACACTGAAGCTTTCTTT.